This T cell receptor (beta chain) was obtained from a study of cytomegalovirus exposure and HLA in healthy donors. The study's findings and limits: Further analysis, carried out later, found HLA-associated TCR beta chains more clonally expanded than equally common other chains. Donors belonging to an Asian-associated ancestry cluster reportedly showed fewer N-insertions in productive TCRs than the roughly 670-donor mean, according to what a later analysis found. Association of a missense DCLRE1C variant with TCR beta V- and J-gene trimming was reported in a later analysis.

Amplification used 60 Vbeta primers and 13 Jbeta primers. Sequenced by immunoSEQ multiplex PCR; TCRdb stores in-frame clones only, minus some. The sample records some 150,000 clones, 75% to 80% being singletons. When sampled, the donors appeared nominally healthy, though they likely had unrecorded immune exposures. The V segment lost 0 bases and the J segment 8 bases; nucleotides outside the gene matches: 5. In germline, CDR1 is KGHSH, CDR2 LQKENI. This CDR3 spans 17 amino acids. For this clone: No antigen is known for it.

V gene TRBV18 combines with J gene TRBJ1-6; 12 bases are shared with TRBD1. The sequencing sample was made of PBMCs. The clonotype was recovered from a male donor in good health and CMV-seronegative. The CDR3 DNA sequence: TGTGCCAGCTCACCACCGGGGACAGGGGGCACATATTCACCCCTCCACTTT. Translating it yields CASSPPGTGGTYSPLHF.